This entry features one TCR beta chain sequence. What it binds is not known. The V gene's germline CDR1 is SGHTA and CDR2 FQGNSA. The CDR3 spans 15 residues. The ends were cut back, 1 base at V and 6 bases at J, with 10 bases in the middle. Clones were read by immunoSEQ multiplex PCR, and TCRdb kept only the in-frame ones, dropping some. The sample includes 55,000 to 80,000 clones, roughly 89% of them seen just once. This sample was taken from a study of OX40 agonist ivuxolimab in advanced cancers. Excluded were patients having autoimmune disease history or systemic immunosuppression. The study, taken as a whole, reports: Partial responders dosed at 0.1-3.0 mg/kg displayed clonal expansion ranking among the lowest.

The material sequenced was CD4+ or CD8+ T cells sorted from blood, taken in a trial of the OX40 agonist ivuxolimab. J is TRBJ1-6 and V is TRBV7-2; D might be TRBD1 (6 bases). This TCR was sampled from an adult with an advanced solid tumor such as melanoma, head and neck, liver or kidney cancer. The CDR3 coding sequence is TGTGCCAGCAGCTTAGGACAGGCGTTTAATTCACCCCTCCACTTT. Residues: CASSLGQAFNSPLHF.